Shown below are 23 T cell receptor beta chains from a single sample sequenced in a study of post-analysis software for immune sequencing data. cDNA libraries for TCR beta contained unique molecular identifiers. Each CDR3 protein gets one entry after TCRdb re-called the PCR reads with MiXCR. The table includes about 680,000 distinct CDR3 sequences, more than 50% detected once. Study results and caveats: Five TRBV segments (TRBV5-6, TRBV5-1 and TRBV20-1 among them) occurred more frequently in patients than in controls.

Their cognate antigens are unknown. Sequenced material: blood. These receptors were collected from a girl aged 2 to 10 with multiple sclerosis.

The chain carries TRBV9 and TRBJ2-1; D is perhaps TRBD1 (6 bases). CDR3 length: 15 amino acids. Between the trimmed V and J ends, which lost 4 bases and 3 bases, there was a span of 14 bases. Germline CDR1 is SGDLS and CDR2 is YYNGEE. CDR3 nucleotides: TGTGCCAGCAGCCCAAACCAGGGGCTCTACAATGAGCAGTTCTTC. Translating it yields CASSPNQGLYNEQFF.

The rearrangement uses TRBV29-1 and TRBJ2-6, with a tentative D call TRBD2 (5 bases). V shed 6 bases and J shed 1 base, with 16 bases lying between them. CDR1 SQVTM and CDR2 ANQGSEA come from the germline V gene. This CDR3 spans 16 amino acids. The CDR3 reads CSVVEGISSGANVLTF. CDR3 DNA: TGCAGCGTGGTAGAGGGAATAAGTTCTGGGGCCAACGTCCTGACTTTC.

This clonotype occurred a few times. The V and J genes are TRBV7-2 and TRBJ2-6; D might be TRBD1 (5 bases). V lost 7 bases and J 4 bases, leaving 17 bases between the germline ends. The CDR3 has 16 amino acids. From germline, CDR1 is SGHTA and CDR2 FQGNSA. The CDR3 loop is CASTIRQFPGANVLTF. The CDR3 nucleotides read TGTGCCAGCACCATACGACAGTTCCCCGGGGCCAACGTCCTGACTTTC.

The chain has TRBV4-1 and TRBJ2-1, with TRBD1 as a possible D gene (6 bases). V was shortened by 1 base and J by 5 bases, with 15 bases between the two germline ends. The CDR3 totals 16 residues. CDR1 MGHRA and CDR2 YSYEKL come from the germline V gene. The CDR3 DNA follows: TGCGCCAGCAGCCAAGGGGGCAGGGGATCCGACAATGAGCAGTTCTTC. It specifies CASSQGGRGSDNEQFF.

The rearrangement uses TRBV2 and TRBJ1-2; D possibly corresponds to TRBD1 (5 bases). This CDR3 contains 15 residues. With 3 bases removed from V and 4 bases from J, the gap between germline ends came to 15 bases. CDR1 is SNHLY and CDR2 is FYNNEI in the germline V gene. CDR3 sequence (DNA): TGTGCCAGCAGTGATAGCGGGGGGACCGGCTATGGCTACACCTTC. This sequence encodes CASSDSGGTGYGYTF.

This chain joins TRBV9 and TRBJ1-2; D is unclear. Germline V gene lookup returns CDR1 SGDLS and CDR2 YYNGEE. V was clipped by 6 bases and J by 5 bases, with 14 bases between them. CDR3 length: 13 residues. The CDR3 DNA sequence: TGTGCCAGCACACCCCAGGTGGGGTATGGCTACACCTTC. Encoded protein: CASTPQVGYGYTF. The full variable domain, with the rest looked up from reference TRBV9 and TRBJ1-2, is DSGVTQTPKHLITATGQRVTLRCSPRSGDLSVYWYQQSLDQGLQFLIQYYNGEERAKGNILERFSAQQFPDLHSELNLSSLELGDSALYFCASTPQVGYGYTFGSGTRLTVV.

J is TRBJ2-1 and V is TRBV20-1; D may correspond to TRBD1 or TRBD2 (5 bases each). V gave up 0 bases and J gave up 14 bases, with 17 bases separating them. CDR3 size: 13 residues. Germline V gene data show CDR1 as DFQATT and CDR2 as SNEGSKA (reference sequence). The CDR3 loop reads CSARDPGLLGEFF. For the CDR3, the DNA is TGCAGTGCTAGAGATCCAGGACTTTTAGGGGAGTTCTTC.

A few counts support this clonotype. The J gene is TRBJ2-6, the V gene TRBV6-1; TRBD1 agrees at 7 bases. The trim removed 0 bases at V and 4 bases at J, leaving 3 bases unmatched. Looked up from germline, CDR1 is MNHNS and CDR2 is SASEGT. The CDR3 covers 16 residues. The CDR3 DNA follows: TGTGCCAGCAGTGAAGCGACAGGGCCCGGGGCCAACGTCCTGACTTTC. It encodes CASSEATGPGANVLTF.

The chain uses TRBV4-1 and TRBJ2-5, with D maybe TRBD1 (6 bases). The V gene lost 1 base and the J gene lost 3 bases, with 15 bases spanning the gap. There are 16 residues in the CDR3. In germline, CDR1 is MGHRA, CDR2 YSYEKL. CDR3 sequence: CASSQVGAGAEETQYF. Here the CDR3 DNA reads TGCGCCAGCAGCCAAGTAGGGGCAGGGGCAGAAGAGACCCAGTACTTC.

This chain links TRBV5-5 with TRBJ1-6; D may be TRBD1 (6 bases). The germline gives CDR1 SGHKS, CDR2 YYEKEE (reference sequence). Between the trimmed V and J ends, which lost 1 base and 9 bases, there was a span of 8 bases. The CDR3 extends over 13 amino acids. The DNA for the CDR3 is TGTGCCAGCAGCTTGAACAGGGCTTCACCCCTCCACTTT. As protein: CASSLNRASPLHF.

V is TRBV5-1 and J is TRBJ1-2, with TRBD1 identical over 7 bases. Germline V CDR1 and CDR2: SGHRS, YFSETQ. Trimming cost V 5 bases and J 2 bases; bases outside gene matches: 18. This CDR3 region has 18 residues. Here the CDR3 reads CASSIFPGQTRLNYGYTF. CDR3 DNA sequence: TGCGCCAGCAGTATTTTCCCGGGACAGACAAGATTAAACTATGGCTACACCTTC. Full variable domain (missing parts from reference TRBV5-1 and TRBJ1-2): KAGVTQTPRYLIKTRGQQVTLSCSPISGHRSVSWYQQTPGQGLQFLFEYFSETQRNKGNFPGRFSGRQFSNSRSEMNVSTLELGDSALYLCASSIFPGQTRLNYGYTFGSGTRLTVV.

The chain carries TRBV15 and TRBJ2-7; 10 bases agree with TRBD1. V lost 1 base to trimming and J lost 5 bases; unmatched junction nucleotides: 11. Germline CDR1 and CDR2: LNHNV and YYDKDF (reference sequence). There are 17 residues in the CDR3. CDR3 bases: TGTGCCACCAGCAGAGGCCGCCGACAGGGGGCTATCAACGAGCAGTACTTC. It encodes CATSRGRRQGAINEQYF. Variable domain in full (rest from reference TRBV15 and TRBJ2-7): DAMVIQNPRYQVTQFGKPVTLSCSQTLNHNVMYWYQQKSSQAPKLLFHYYDKDFNNEADTPDNFQSRRPNTSFCFLDIRSPGLGDTAMYLCATSRGRRQGAINEQYFGPGTRLTVT.

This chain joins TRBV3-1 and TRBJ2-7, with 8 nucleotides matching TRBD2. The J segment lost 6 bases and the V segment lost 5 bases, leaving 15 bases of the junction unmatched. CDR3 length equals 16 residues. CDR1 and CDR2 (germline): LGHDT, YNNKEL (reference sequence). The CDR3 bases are TGTGCCAGCAGCAAGGATAACGGGAGGGGGTTTCGCGAGCAGTACTTC. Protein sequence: CASSKDNGRGFREQYF.

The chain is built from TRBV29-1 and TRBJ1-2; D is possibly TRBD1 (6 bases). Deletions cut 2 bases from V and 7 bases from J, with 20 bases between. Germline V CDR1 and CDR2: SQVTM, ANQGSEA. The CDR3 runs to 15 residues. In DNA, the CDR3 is TGCAGCGTTGAATCTTTCGCAGGGGAGGTATCTGGCTACACCTTC. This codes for CSVESFAGEVSGYTF.

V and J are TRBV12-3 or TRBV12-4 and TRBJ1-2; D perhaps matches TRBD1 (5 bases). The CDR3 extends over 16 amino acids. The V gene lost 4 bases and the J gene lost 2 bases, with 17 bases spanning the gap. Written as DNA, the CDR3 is TGTGCCAGCAGTTCACCTTTGGAGGGGCGCAACTATGGCTACACCTTC. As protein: CASSSPLEGRNYGYTF.

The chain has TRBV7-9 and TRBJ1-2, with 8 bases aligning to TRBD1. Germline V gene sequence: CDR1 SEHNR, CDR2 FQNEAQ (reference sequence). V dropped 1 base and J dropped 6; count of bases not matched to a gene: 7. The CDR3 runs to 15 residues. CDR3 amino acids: CASSLDVGTGNGYTF. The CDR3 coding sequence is TGTGCCAGCAGCTTAGATGTCGGGACAGGAAATGGCTACACCTTC.

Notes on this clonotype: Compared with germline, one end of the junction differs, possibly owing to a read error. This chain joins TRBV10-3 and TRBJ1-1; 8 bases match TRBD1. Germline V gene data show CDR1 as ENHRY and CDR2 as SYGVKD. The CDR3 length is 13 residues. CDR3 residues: CATSSDRGTEAFF. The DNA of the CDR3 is TGTGCCACCAGTTCCGACAGGGGCACCGAAGCTTTCTTT.

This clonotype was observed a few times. CDR3 DNA sequence: TGTGCCAGCAGCCCTACAGGAACTTATGGCTACACCTTC. Residues: CASSPTGTYGYTF. This sequence joins TRBV7-6 and TRBJ1-2, with a weak D call TRBD1 (5 bases). Germline CDR1 and CDR2: SGHVS and FNYEAQ. There are 13 residues in the CDR3. V lost 5 bases and J lost 5, with 12 bases in between. Filled out from reference TRBV7-6 and TRBJ1-2, the complete variable domain reads GAGVSQSPRYKVTKRGQDVALRCDPISGHVSLYWYRQALGQGPEFLTYFNYEAQQDKSGLPNDRFSAERPEGSISTLTIQRTEQRDSAMYRCASSPTGTYGYTFGSGTRLTVV.

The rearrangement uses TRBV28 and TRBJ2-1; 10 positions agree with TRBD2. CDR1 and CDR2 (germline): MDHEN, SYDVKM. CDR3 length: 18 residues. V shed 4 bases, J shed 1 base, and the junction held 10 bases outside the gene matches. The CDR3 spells CASSSNPTSGVSYNEQFF. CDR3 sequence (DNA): TGTGCCAGCAGTTCTAACCCAACTAGCGGGGTTTCCTACAATGAGCAGTTCTTC.

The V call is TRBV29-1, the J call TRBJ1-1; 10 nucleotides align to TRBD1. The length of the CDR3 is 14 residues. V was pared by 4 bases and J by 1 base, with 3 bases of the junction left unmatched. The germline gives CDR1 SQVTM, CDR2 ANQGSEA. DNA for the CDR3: TGCAGCGTTGGACAGGGGGCGGGGAACACTGAAGCTTTCTTT. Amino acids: CSVGQGAGNTEAFF.

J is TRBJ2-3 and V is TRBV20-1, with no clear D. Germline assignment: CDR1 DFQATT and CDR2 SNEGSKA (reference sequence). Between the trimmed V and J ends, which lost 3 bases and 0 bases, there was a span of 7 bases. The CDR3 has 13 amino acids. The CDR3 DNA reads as TGCAGTGCTAGTTCCGGAAGCACAGATACGCAGTATTTT. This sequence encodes CSASSGSTDTQYF.

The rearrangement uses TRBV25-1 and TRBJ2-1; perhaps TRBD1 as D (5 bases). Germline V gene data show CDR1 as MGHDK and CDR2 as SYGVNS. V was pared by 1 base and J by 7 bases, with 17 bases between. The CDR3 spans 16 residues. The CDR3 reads CASSESGQGKGNEQFF. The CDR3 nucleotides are TGTGCCAGCAGTGAATCGGGTCAGGGAAAGGGGAATGAGCAGTTCTTC.

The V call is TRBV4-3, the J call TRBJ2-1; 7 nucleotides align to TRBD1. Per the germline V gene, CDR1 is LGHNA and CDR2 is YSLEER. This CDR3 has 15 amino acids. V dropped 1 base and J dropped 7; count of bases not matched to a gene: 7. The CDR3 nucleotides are TGCGCCAGCAGCCAAGCATCGACAGGGAGAAATGAGCAGTTCTTC. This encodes CASSQASTGRNEQFF.